This T cell receptor (beta chain) was obtained from a study of blood T cell repertoires in COVID-19. Study-wide background: The United States, Italy and Spain supplied acute and convalescent COVID-19 samples. Sample material is recorded as cDNA or gDNA derived from T cells, B-cell-depleted T cells, or PBMCs.

For this clone: The same CDR3 is also encoded by other DNA sequences in this sample.

The CDR3 length is 12 residues. V lost 2 bases and J 2 bases, leaving 2 bases between the germline ends. Germline V gene data show CDR1 as KGHSH and CDR2 as LQKENI. In the source study's methods: Reference gene primer amplification gave nucleated cell count estimates. Repertoires were generated with immunoSEQ multiplex PCR, while TCRdb's copy carries only in-frame clones and drops some. The V and J calls and clone size are taken from that table; D and trimming were inferred from the DNA. The sample consists of some 43,000 clones, 87% of them appearing once. The sequenced sample consisted of peripheral blood. This TCR was sampled from a human donor in a cohort sampled during active COVID-19. The V call is TRBV18, the J call TRBJ2-3; no definite D call. Here the CDR3 DNA reads TGTGCCAGCTCACCATACACAGATACGCAGTATTTT. Translating gives CASSPYTDTQYF.